This T cell receptor (beta chain) is drawn from a study of control samples from healthy donors and cancer patients. Data came from immunoSEQ multiplex PCR; TCRdb stores just in-frame clones and leaves some out. The sample records over 50,000 clones, roughly 95% being singletons. V lost 3 bases and J lost 1, with 11 bases in between. Germline CDR1 reads LNHDA; CDR2 reads SQIVND (reference sequence). The CDR3 consists of 15 residues. Material for sequencing was blood. The V and J genes are TRBV19 and TRBJ2-3, with no clear D. The TCR sequence derives from a woman under 30 in good health. CDR3 region: CASSISITRTDTQYF. In DNA form, the CDR3 reads TGTGCCAGTAGTATCAGCATTACCCGCACAGATACGCAGTATTTT.